What follows is one TCR beta chain and its context. The antigen is undetermined. All the people who gave samples were healthy bone marrow donors. This PCR relied on a set of 60 Vbeta primers and 13 Jbeta primers. Generated by immunoSEQ multiplex PCR, the TCRdb table keeps only in-frame clones and is missing some. The sample shows about 160,000 clones, roughly 85% of them seen only once. These data belong to a study of cytomegalovirus exposure and HLA in healthy donors. Whole-study results and caveats: The authors assumed roughly uniform sequencing depth across donors for presence/absence analyses.

CDR1 and CDR2 (germline): SEHNR, FQNEAQ (reference sequence). The CDR3 runs to 16 residues. Between the trimmed V and J ends, which lost 5 bases and 0 bases, there was a span of 16 bases. The TCR was taken from a male donor in good health and CMV-seropositive. The source material was PBMCs. The chain is built from TRBV7-9 and TRBJ1-2, with D possibly TRBD1 on 6 matching bases. The CDR3 spells CASSPISWGPNYGYTF. Written as DNA, the CDR3 is TGTGCCAGCAGCCCGATCTCGTGGGGGCCTAACTATGGCTACACCTTC.